The rows below give T cell receptor beta chains drawn from one sample of a study of T cell responses to AZD1222 COVID-19 vaccine. Using immunoSEQ multiplex PCR, the repertoire was profiled, and TCRdb retains in-frame clones only, with some absent. This table has about 110,000 clones, roughly 87% appearing once. The sample in question was peripheral blood, obtained on day 0 of AZD1222 vaccination. These receptors came from an adult in good health. CDR3s include the opening cysteine and the closing phenylalanine or tryptophan. The D gene is left open where the match is weak.

v_call: TRBV19; j_call: TRBJ1-5; d_call: -; cdr3_aa: CASSTEGVGKKPQHF
v_call: TRBV30; j_call: TRBJ1-3; d_call: -; cdr3_aa: CAWRKMDSNSGNTIYF
v_call: TRBV5-1; j_call: TRBJ2-3; d_call: TRBD1; cdr3_aa: CATGQGSRDTDTQYF
v_call: TRBV10-2; j_call: TRBJ1-1; d_call: -; cdr3_aa: CASSETAEAFF
v_call: TRBV5-1; j_call: TRBJ2-7; d_call: -; cdr3_aa: CASSLGLYSYEQYF
v_call: TRBV7-9; j_call: TRBJ2-7; d_call: -; cdr3_aa: CASNRGDSYEQYF
v_call: TRBV4-1; j_call: TRBJ2-7; d_call: -; cdr3_aa: CASRGPYEQYF
v_call: TRBV19; j_call: TRBJ1-1; d_call: TRBD1; cdr3_aa: CASSRDRGYVNTEAFF
v_call: TRBV27; j_call: TRBJ2-7; d_call: -; cdr3_aa: CASSLSFLGYEQYF
v_call: TRBV29-1; j_call: TRBJ2-1; d_call: -; cdr3_aa: CSVPETSNEQFF
v_call: TRBV11-2; j_call: TRBJ2-4; d_call: TRBD2; cdr3_aa: CASSRTSGSKENIQYF
v_call: TRBV2; j_call: TRBJ2-2; d_call: TRBD1; cdr3_aa: CASNPRAGGTGELFF
v_call: TRBV9; j_call: TRBJ1-2; d_call: -; cdr3_aa: CASSVERAGRYGYTF
v_call: TRBV11-1; j_call: TRBJ2-3; d_call: -; cdr3_aa: CASSSSSRTQYF
v_call: TRBV4-2; j_call: TRBJ2-7; d_call: -; cdr3_aa: CASSQDRRQGMVEQYF
v_call: TRBV11-1; j_call: TRBJ2-3; d_call: TRBD2; cdr3_aa: CASSTERGTSTDTQYF
v_call: TRBV5-5; j_call: TRBJ1-1; d_call: -; cdr3_aa: CASSSTGLTRRTNTEAFF
v_call: TRBV29-1; j_call: TRBJ2-3; d_call: -; cdr3_aa: CSTARADTQYF
v_call: TRBV11-2; j_call: TRBJ2-7; d_call: TRBD2; cdr3_aa: CASSFTSGPYEQYF
v_call: TRBV30; j_call: TRBJ2-7; d_call: -; cdr3_aa: CAWSVGAGQNEQYF
v_call: TRBV6-5; j_call: TRBJ2-3; d_call: -; cdr3_aa: CAGSFRDKNTQYF
v_call: TRBV3-1/TRBV3-2; j_call: TRBJ1-2; d_call: -; cdr3_aa: CASSQRPTYGYTF
v_call: TRBV6-5; j_call: TRBJ2-3; d_call: -; cdr3_aa: CASSLRDGTDTQYF
v_call: TRBV7-8; j_call: TRBJ2-7; d_call: -; cdr3_aa: CASSLASGGRNPYEQYF
v_call: TRBV29-1; j_call: TRBJ1-1; d_call: TRBD1; cdr3_aa: CSVPRDRGNTEAFF
v_call: TRBV19; j_call: TRBJ2-3; d_call: TRBD2; cdr3_aa: CASSIAGGTDTQYF
v_call: TRBV5-8; j_call: TRBJ2-7; d_call: TRBD1; cdr3_aa: CASSTGTDSYEQYF
v_call: TRBV6-1; j_call: TRBJ2-7; d_call: -; cdr3_aa: CASSESVHEQYF
v_call: TRBV30; j_call: TRBJ1-2; d_call: -; cdr3_aa: CAWRRGGVGQTF
v_call: TRBV30; j_call: TRBJ2-1; d_call: -; cdr3_aa: CAWSRVGNEQFF
v_call: TRBV2; j_call: TRBJ2-5; d_call: -; cdr3_aa: CASSLRAQETQYF
v_call: TRBV12-3/TRBV12-4; j_call: TRBJ2-1; d_call: -; cdr3_aa: CASSLARGNRQFF
v_call: TRBV5-8; j_call: TRBJ1-1; d_call: -; cdr3_aa: CASSNGEIMRAFF
v_call: TRBV28; j_call: TRBJ2-7; d_call: TRBD1; cdr3_aa: CASSFKDRGVYEQYF
v_call: TRBV28; j_call: TRBJ1-2; d_call: -; cdr3_aa: CASGGEPLGYTF
v_call: TRBV4-1; j_call: TRBJ1-1; d_call: -; cdr3_aa: CASTRGEGANTEAFF
v_call: TRBV19; j_call: TRBJ2-7; d_call: TRBD2; cdr3_aa: CASSPRLAPYEQYF